This TCR beta chain was found in a study of cytomegalovirus exposure and HLA in healthy donors. Study-wide results and caveats: Across HLA loci, a later analysis found differing TCR association rates, with DRB1 most and HLA-C fewest.

About this clone: Its antigen remains unknown.

Researchers ran the PCR with 60 Vbeta and 13 Jbeta primers. Produced via immunoSEQ multiplex PCR; TCRdb's table is partial and in-frame only. This table holds 95,000 to 150,000 clones, around 72% found once. The CDR3 sequence is 16 residues long. Trimming removed 2 bases from V and 7 bases from J; junction bases left unmatched: 11. In germline, CDR1 is SGDLS, CDR2 YYNGEE. The source material was PBMCs. This sequence originates from a middle-aged woman in good health and CMV-seropositive. The rearrangement joins TRBV9 to TRBJ2-2; the match to TRBD1 covers 7 bases. The CDR3 nucleotides read TGTGCCAGCAGCGTGCGAAGACAGGGTGGGAGCGGGGAGCTGTTTTTT. It translates to CASSVRRQGGSGELFF. The full variable domain, completed using reference TRBV9 and TRBJ2-2, is DSGVTQTPKHLITATGQRVTLRCSPRSGDLSVYWYQQSLDQGLQFLIQYYNGEERAKGNILERFSAQQFPDLHSELNLSSLELGDSALYFCASSVRRQGGSGELFFGEGSRLTVL.